These 31 T cell receptor beta chains were sequenced from one sample in a study of type 1 and type 2 diabetes patients. Genomic DNA was the PCR template. The TCR beta CDR3 region was amplified using 30 forward and 13 reverse primers. MiXCR, applied by TCRdb to the multiplex PCR reads, yields one record per CDR3 protein. Altogether fewer than 300,000 distinct CDR3 sequences are present, roughly 44% being singletons, with the ten largest covering approximately 13%. Input material: peripheral blood mononuclear cells (PBMCs). The receptors were gathered from a man younger than 35 with type 2 diabetes.

This rearrangement joins TRBV13 to TRBJ2-2, with TRBD1 as a possible D gene (5 bases). CDR1 PRHDT and CDR2 FYEKMQ come from the germline V gene (reference sequence). The CDR3 is 15 amino acids. V was shortened by 9 bases and J by 4 bases, with 18 bases between the two germline ends. The CDR3 DNA is TGTGCCAGTAGTATCCGCCAGGGTGGCACCGGGGAGCTGTTTTTT. Translated, it gives CASSIRQGGTGELFF.

This clonotype was seen only a few times. V gene TRBV2 combines with J gene TRBJ2-7; weak D call: TRBD2 (5 bases). This CDR3 comprises 14 residues. Trimming shortened V by 7 bases and J by 2 bases, and 15 bases separated the two germline ends. Germline V lookup: CDR1 SNHLY, CDR2 FYNNEI. The CDR3 spells CASNGVAPPYEQYF. CDR3 DNA: TGTGCCAGCAATGGGGTAGCGCCCCCCTACGAGCAGTACTTC.

V usage is TRBV9 and J usage is TRBJ2-5, with 14 bases identical to TRBD2. CDR3 length equals 16 residues. J lost 5 bases, V lost 4 bases, and 7 bases had no gene match. Germline V gene sequence: CDR1 SGDLS, CDR2 YYNGEE. The CDR3: CASSQGLAGVRETQYF. The CDR3 DNA reads TGTGCCAGCAGCCAGGGACTAGCGGGAGTTAGGGAGACCCAGTACTTC.

This clonotype was seen a handful of times. The chain carries TRBV14 and TRBJ2-7, with a weak D call TRBD2 (5 bases). Germline assignment: CDR1 SGHDN and CDR2 FVKESK. Trimming cost V 0 bases and J 3 bases, with 12 bases left between them. CDR3 length: 15 residues. CDR3 bases: TGTGCCAGCAGCCAAGATACTAGTGGAGTCTACGAGCAGTACTTC. Encoded protein: CASSQDTSGVYEQYF.

The V call is TRBV24-1, the J call TRBJ2-1, with D tentatively TRBD1 (6 bases). V was clipped by 1 base and J by 8 bases, with 14 bases between them. From germline, CDR1 is KGHDR and CDR2 SFDVKD. CDR3 length: 15 amino acids. The CDR3 loop is CATSDFTRGLDEQFF. In nucleotides, the CDR3 is TGTGCCACCAGTGATTTTACCAGGGGCTTGGATGAGCAGTTCTTC.

This clonotype was detected a few times. V usage is TRBV10-3 and J usage is TRBJ2-3; 9 positions match TRBD2. Germline V gene data show CDR1 as ENHRY and CDR2 as SYGVKD. The CDR3 covers 16 residues. V dropped 3 bases and J dropped 2; count of bases not matched to a gene: 6. CDR3 nucleotides: TGTGCCATCAGTGACGTAGCGGGAGACGTCACAGATACGCAGTATTTT. This translates into CAISDVAGDVTDTQYF.

The table lists this clonotype with a few counts. The J gene is TRBJ2-3, the V gene TRBV7-6; a possible D gene is TRBD2 (6 bases). V gave up 2 bases and J gave up 0 bases, with 9 bases separating them. CDR3 size: 15 residues. Per the germline V gene, CDR1 is SGHVS and CDR2 is FNYEAQ. CDR3: CASSLRGTSTDTQYF. CDR3 DNA: TGTGCCAGCAGCTTAAGAGGGACTAGCACAGATACGCAGTATTTT.

This chain joins TRBV7-6 and TRBJ1-5; no clear D. The V and J ends lost 1 base and 3 bases respectively, with 7 bases between them. There are 14 residues in the CDR3. Germline CDR1 SGHVS, CDR2 FNYEAQ. The CDR3: CASSLEADNQPQHF. The CDR3 bases are TGTGCCAGCAGCTTAGAGGCAGACAATCAGCCCCAGCATTTT.

This chain connects TRBV4-1 to TRBJ2-7, with 8 bases aligning to TRBD1. Germline V lookup: CDR1 MGHRA, CDR2 YSYEKL. V was clipped by 4 bases and J by 4 bases; unmatched bases: 3. The CDR3 length is 13 residues. CDR3 protein: CASSRTGTYEQYF. CDR3 nucleotide sequence: TGCGCCAGCAGCCGGACAGGGACTTACGAGCAGTACTTC.

This clonotype has just a few counts. V gene TRBV2 combines with J gene TRBJ2-2; TRBD2 might be the D (5 bases). CDR1 and CDR2 (germline): SNHLY, FYNNEI. Trimming took 5 bases from V and 5 from J, leaving 15 bases between them. This CDR3 spans 15 amino acids. The CDR3 reads CASSKAPPGTGELFF. The DNA of the CDR3 is TGTGCCAGCAGTAAGGCGCCTCCGGGGACCGGGGAGCTGTTTTTT.

This clonotype was observed at least ten times. This chain joins TRBV25-1 and TRBJ2-7, with D hard to call. The germline V gene has CDR1 MGHDK and CDR2 SYGVNS. The V and J ends lost 4 bases and 6 bases respectively, with 7 bases between them. This CDR3 region has 11 residues. The DNA for the CDR3 is TGTGCCAGCAGTGCGGGCCTCGAGCAGTACTTC. Residues: CASSAGLEQYF.

The chain employs TRBV30 and TRBJ2-2; D is unresolved. Trimming cost V 0 bases and J 3 bases, with 8 bases left between them. The germline V gene has CDR1 GTSNPN and CDR2 SVGIG (reference sequence). The CDR3 is 14 amino acids. CDR3 loop: CAWSVSEDTGELFF. The CDR3 DNA reads as TGTGCCTGGAGTGTATCCGAAGACACCGGGGAGCTGTTTTTT.

A few counts support this clonotype. This chain joins TRBV19 and TRBJ2-1; TRBD2 matches at 7 bases. The V gene's germline CDR1 is LNHDA and CDR2 SQIVND (reference sequence). J was trimmed by 3 bases and V by 3 bases; bases with no gene match: 5. CDR3 length equals 15 residues. The DNA of the CDR3 is TGTGCCAGTAGTATCCTGGCGGGAGACTACAATGAGCAGTTCTTC. Translating it yields CASSILAGDYNEQFF.

V is TRBV19 and J is TRBJ2-1; D remains unclear. The germline V gene has CDR1 LNHDA and CDR2 SQIVND (reference sequence). The CDR3 runs to 12 residues. Between the trimmed V and J ends, which lost 5 bases and 5 bases, there was a span of 7 bases. The CDR3 loop reads CASSRSNNEQFF. DNA for the CDR3: TGTGCCAGTAGTCGTAGCAACAATGAGCAGTTCTTC.

Details on this clonotype: Given a much more abundant clone one base away, this may be a read error. V is TRBV10-2 and J is TRBJ2-7, with no clear D. The CDR3 spans 12 residues. Germline CDR1 WSHSY, CDR2 SAAADI. CDR3 in amino acids: CARSESNYEQYF. The DNA for the CDR3 is TGCGCCCGCAGTGAGTCAAACTACGAGCAGTACTTC.

The sample holds a few counts of this clonotype. The chain employs TRBV30 and TRBJ2-5; D call uncertain. The CDR3 is made up of 12 amino acids. The V gene's germline CDR1 is GTSNPN and CDR2 SVGIG (reference sequence). Trimming took 1 base from V and 3 from J, leaving 6 bases between them. The CDR3 coding sequence is TGTGCCTGGAGTGGGGTGGAAGAGACCCAGTACTTC. Protein: CAWSGVEETQYF.

V and J are TRBV6-2 or TRBV6-3 and TRBJ1-2; D is unresolved. CDR1 is MNHEY, CDR2 SVGEGT, per germline. The CDR3 totals 12 residues. V was clipped by 5 bases and J by 8 bases, with 12 bases between them. The CDR3: CASSLSFWGYTF. The CDR3 DNA reads as TGTGCCAGCAGTCTCAGTTTCTGGGGCTACACCTTC.

This clonotype was observed at least ten times. The chain joins TRBV2 to TRBJ2-1; D is unclear. Deletions cut 6 bases from V and 10 bases from J, with 19 bases between. The germline gives CDR1 SNHLY, CDR2 FYNNEI. This CDR3 is 14 amino acids long. The CDR3 nucleotides are TGTGCCAGCAGCGAGGACCTAGGCTCTAACGAGCAGTTCTTC. This codes for CASSEDLGSNEQFF.

This clonotype was observed a few times. The chain recombines TRBV5-1 with TRBJ2-7; D gene ambiguous. This CDR3 has 14 amino acids. Germline CDR1 SGHRS, CDR2 YFSETQ. The V end was cut by 0 bases, the J end by 4 bases, with 11 bases between. CDR3 nucleotides: TGCGCCAGCAGCTTGGAGGCGGAAGAGTACGAGCAGTACTTC. It codes for CASSLEAEEYEQYF.

The chain uses TRBV20-1 and TRBJ2-1; 8 bases line up with TRBD2. The CDR3 has 13 residues. Trimming cost V 5 bases and J 6 bases; bases outside gene matches: 6. Germline V CDR1 and CDR2: DFQATT, SNEGSKA (reference sequence). The CDR3 region has the DNA TGCAGTGCTCGCTACGGGACTAGCAATGAGCAGTTCTTC. This codes for CSARYGTSNEQFF.

This clonotype was recorded once. The chain couples TRBV19 to TRBJ2-7; 7 bases are shared with TRBD1. Trimming at V came to 1 base and at J to 4 bases, leaving 7 bases not matched to a gene. Looked up from germline, CDR1 is LNHDA and CDR2 is SQIVND (reference sequence). The CDR3 extends over 15 amino acids. In DNA form, the CDR3 reads TGTGCCAGTAGTATAGTCGCCGGGACAGTTTACGAGCAGTACTTC. Residues: CASSIVAGTVYEQYF.

The CDR3 nucleotides are TGCAGTGTACCTAACAGGGTGTGGGATGAGTCCTACGAGCAGTACTTC. This gives the protein CSVPNRVWDESYEQYF. The chain links TRBV20-1 to TRBJ2-7; TRBD1 might be the D (6 bases). Germline V gene sequence: CDR1 DFQATT, CDR2 SNEGSKA (reference sequence). The CDR3 has 16 residues. V was pared by 7 bases and J by 1 base, with 23 bases between.

The table lists this clonotype with a few counts. The J gene is TRBJ2-6, the V gene TRBV10-2; D is undetermined. Trimming took off 8 bases at V and 4 bases at J, with 0 bases between the two ends. CDR3 length: 10 amino acids. Germline CDR1 reads WSHSY; CDR2 reads SAAADI. Written as DNA, the CDR3 is TGCGCCAGCGGGGCCAACGTCCTGACTTTC. It is translated as CASGANVLTF.

J is TRBJ1-2 and V is TRBV6-1, with D unclear. Germline V CDR1 and CDR2: MNHNS, SASEGT. The length of the CDR3 is 10 residues. Between the trimmed V and J ends, which lost 0 bases and 10 bases, there was a span of 3 bases. The DNA for the CDR3 is TGTGCCAGCAGTGAAGCTTCCTACACCTTC. This codes for CASSEASYTF.

This chain uses TRBV10-2 with TRBJ1-5; D unclear. Trimming left V 0 bases short and J 7 bases short, with 13 bases between. Germline V gives CDR1 WSHSY, CDR2 SAAADI. The CDR3 spans 15 residues. The CDR3 region has the DNA TGCGCCAGCAGTGAGTCGGCGACAAGCCGGCAGCCCCAGCATTTT. Translation: CASSESATSRQPQHF.

The V and J genes are TRBV4-3 and TRBJ2-6; D not certain. CDR1 LGHNA and CDR2 YSLEER come from the germline V gene. With 0 bases removed from V and 0 bases from J, the gap between germline ends came to 6 bases. The CDR3 totals 16 residues. CDR3 bases: TGCGCCAGCAGCCAAGACATAAGCTCTGGGGCCAACGTCCTGACTTTC. It encodes CASSQDISSGANVLTF.

For this clonotype: The junction departs from germline at one end; a sequencing error may be responsible. The rearrangement uses TRBV19 and TRBJ1-2, with D unresolved. CDR1 is LNHDA and CDR2 is SQIVND in the germline V gene (reference sequence). There are 12 residues in the CDR3. The CDR3 DNA follows: TGTGCCAGTAGTATCGGGAACTATGACTACACCTTC. Amino acids: CASSIGNYDYTF.

This rearrangement joins TRBV5-5 to TRBJ2-3, with D unclear. V lost 0 bases, J lost 8 bases, and 7 bases lay in between. CDR3 length: 12 residues. Looked up from germline, CDR1 is SGHKS and CDR2 is YYEKEE (reference sequence). The CDR3 DNA is TGTGCCAGCAGCTTGGCGTACACTACGCAGTATTTT. Translation: CASSLAYTTQYF.

At least ten counts were recorded for this clonotype. The chain links TRBV15 to TRBJ2-1; unclear D gene. This CDR3 comprises 12 residues. CDR1 and CDR2 (germline): LNHNV, YYDKDF (reference sequence). The V end lost 0 bases, the J end lost 8 bases, and 5 bases lay between the germline ends. The CDR3, as DNA: TGTGCCACCAGCAGAGAGTTTGATGAGCAGTTCTTC. Translated: CATSREFDEQFF.

Only a few counts were recorded for this clonotype. The rearrangement uses TRBV30 and TRBJ2-4, with D tentatively TRBD2 (6 bases). From germline, CDR1 is GTSNPN and CDR2 SVGIG (reference sequence). Trimming removed 3 bases at V and 5 bases at J, with 14 bases between. This CDR3 contains 14 residues. CDR3 sequence reads: CAWRDPGLENIQYF. CDR3 DNA: TGTGCCTGGAGGGACCCGGGACTTGAAAACATTCAGTACTTC. Drawing the rest from reference TRBV30 and TRBJ2-4, the complete variable domain is SQTIHQWPATLVQPVGSPLSLECTVEGTSNPNLYWYRQAAGRGLQLLFYSVGIGQISSEVPQNLSASRPQDRQFILSSKKLLLSDSGFYLCAWRDPGLENIQYFGAGTRLSVL.

This chain's CDR3 is CASSLRPTEAFF. CDR3 coding DNA: TGTGCCAGCAGCTTGAGGCCCACTGAAGCTTTCTTT. The V gene is TRBV7-2, the J gene TRBJ1-1; D is uncertain. Germline-derived CDR1 and CDR2 are SGHTA and FQGNSA. This CDR3 has 12 residues. V was cut by 3 bases and J by 4 bases, with 6 bases left in between. The full variable domain, its missing parts supplied by reference TRBV7-2 and TRBJ1-1, is GAGVSQSPSNKVTEKGKDVELRCDPISGHTALYWYRQSLGQGLEFLIYFQGNSAPDKSGLPSDRFSAERTGGSVSTLTIQRTQQEDSAVYLCASSLRPTEAFFGQGTRLTVV.